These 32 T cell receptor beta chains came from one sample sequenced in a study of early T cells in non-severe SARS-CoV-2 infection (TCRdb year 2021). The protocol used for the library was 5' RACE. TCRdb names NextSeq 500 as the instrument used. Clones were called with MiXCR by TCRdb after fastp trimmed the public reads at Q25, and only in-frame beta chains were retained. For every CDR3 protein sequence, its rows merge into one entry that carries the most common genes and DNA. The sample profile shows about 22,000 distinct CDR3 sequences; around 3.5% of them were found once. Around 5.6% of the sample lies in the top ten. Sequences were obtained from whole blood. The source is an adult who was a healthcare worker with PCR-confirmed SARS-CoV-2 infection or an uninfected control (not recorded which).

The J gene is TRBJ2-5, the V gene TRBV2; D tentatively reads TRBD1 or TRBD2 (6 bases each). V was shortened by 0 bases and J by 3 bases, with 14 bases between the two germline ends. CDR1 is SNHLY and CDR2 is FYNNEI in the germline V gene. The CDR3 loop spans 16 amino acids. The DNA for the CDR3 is TGTGCCAGCAGTGAAGCACCCGGGGGCCATAAAGAGACCCAGTACTTC. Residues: CASSEAPGGHKETQYF.

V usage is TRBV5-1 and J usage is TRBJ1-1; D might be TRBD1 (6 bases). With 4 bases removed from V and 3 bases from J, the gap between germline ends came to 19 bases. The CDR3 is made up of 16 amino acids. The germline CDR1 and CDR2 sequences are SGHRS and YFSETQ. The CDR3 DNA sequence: TGCGCCAGCAGCCGGTCCACAGGGTCTAGGGACACTGAAGCTTTCTTT. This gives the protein CASSRSTGSRDTEAFF.

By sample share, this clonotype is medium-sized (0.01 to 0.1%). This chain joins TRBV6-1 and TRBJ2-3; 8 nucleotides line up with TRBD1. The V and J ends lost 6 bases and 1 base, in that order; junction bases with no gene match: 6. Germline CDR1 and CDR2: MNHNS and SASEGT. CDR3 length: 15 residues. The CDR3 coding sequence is TGTGCCAGCAGGGTTCAGGACAGGGGCACAGATACGCAGTATTTT. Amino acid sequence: CASRVQDRGTDTQYF.

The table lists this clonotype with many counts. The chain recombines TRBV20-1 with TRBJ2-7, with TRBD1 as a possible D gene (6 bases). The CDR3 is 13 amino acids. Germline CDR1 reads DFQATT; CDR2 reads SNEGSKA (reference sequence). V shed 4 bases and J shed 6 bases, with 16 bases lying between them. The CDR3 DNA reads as TGCAGTGCTATAGCCGACAGGCCTGGCGAGCAGTACTTC. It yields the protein CSAIADRPGEQYF.

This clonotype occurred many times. The CDR3 spells CASSLGTYSADTEAFF. The CDR3 DNA is TGTGCCAGCAGTTTAGGTACATATTCGGCAGACACTGAAGCTTTCTTT. The gene calls are TRBV28 and TRBJ1-1; D gene unclear. The germline V gene has CDR1 MDHEN and CDR2 SYDVKM. Trimming cost V 2 bases and J 3 bases, with 16 bases left between them. The CDR3 is 16 amino acids.

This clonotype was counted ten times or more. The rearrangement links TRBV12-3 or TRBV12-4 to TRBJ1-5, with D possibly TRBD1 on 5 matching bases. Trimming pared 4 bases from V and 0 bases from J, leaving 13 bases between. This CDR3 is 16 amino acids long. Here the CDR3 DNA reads TGTGCCAGCAGTTCCGCCGGGGCTTATAGCAATCAGCCCCAGCATTTT. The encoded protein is CASSSAGAYSNQPQHF.

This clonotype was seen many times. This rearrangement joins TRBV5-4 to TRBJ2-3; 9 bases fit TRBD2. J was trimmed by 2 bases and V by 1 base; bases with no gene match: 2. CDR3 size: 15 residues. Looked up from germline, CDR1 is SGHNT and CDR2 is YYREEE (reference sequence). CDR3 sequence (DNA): TGTGCCAGCAGCTTGTCTAGCGGGGACACAGATACGCAGTATTTT. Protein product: CASSLSSGDTDTQYF. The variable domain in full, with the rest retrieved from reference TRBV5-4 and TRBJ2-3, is ETGVTQSPTHLIKTRGQQVTLRCSSQSGHNTVSWYQQALGQGPQFIFQYYREEENGRGNFPPRFSGLQFPNYSSELNVNALELDDSALYLCASSLSSGDTDTQYFGPGTRLTVL.

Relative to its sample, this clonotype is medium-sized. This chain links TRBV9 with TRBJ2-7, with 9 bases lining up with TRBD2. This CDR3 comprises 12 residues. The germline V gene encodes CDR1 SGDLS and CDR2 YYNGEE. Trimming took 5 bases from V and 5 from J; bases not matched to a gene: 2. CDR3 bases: TGTGCCAGCAGTGGGACTAGCCACGAGCAGTACTTC. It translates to CASSGTSHEQYF. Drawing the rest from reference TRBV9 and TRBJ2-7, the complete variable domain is DSGVTQTPKHLITATGQRVTLRCSPRSGDLSVYWYQQSLDQGLQFLIQYYNGEERAKGNILERFSAQQFPDLHSELNLSSLELGDSALYFCASSGTSHEQYFGPGTRLTVT.

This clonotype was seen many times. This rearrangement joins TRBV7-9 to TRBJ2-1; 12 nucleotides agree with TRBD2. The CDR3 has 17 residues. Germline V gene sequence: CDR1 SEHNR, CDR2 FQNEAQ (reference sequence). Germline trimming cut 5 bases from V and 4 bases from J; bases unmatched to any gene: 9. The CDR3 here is CASSPRLAGAPYNEQFF. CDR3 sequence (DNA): TGTGCCAGCAGCCCCAGACTAGCGGGGGCCCCTTACAATGAGCAGTTCTTC.

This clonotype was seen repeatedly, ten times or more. CDR3 sequence: CATSEDRYNQPQHF. The CDR3, as DNA: TGTGCCACCAGTGAAGACAGGTACAATCAGCCCCAGCATTTT. V is TRBV24-1 and J is TRBJ1-5, with D possibly matching TRBD1 (6 bases). Trimming took off 4 bases at V and 3 bases at J, with 9 bases between the two ends. There are 14 residues in the CDR3. The germline V gene has CDR1 KGHDR and CDR2 SFDVKD.

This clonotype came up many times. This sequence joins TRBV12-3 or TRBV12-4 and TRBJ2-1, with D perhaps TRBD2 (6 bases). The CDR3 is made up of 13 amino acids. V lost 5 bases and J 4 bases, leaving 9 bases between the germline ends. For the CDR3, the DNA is TGTGCCAGCAGTCGGGAGTGGTACAATGAGCAGTTCTTC. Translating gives CASSREWYNEQFF.

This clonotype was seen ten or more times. The CDR3 protein is CATIKETEAFF. Written as DNA, the CDR3 is TGTGCCACCATCAAGGAGACTGAAGCTTTCTTT. The rearrangement uses TRBV19 and TRBJ1-1; D call uncertain. This CDR3 comprises 11 residues. Germline-derived CDR1 and CDR2 are LNHDA and SQIVND (reference sequence). V was pared by 10 bases and J by 5 bases, with 11 bases between.

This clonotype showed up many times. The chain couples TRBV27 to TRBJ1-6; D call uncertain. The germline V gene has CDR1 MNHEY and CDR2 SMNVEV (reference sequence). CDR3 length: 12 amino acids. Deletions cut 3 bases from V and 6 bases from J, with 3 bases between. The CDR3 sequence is CASSFGNSPLHF. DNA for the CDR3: TGTGCCAGCAGTTTCGGTAATTCACCCCTCCACTTT.

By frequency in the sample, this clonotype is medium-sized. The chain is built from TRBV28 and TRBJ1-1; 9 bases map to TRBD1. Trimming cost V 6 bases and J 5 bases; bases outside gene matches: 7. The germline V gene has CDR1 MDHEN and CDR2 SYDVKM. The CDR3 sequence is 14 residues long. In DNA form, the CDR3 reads TGTGCCAGCAGACAGGGGGCACTGGTAACTGAAGCTTTCTTT. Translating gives CASRQGALVTEAFF.

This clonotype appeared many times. CDR3 sequence: CASSFPETTEAFF. CDR3 nucleotide sequence: TGTGCCAGCAGCTTTCCAGAGACCACTGAAGCTTTCTTT. V usage is TRBV7-6 and J usage is TRBJ1-1; D call uncertain. The germline V gene encodes CDR1 SGHVS and CDR2 FNYEAQ. V was trimmed by 3 bases and J by 4 bases, leaving 9 bases between them. CDR3 length: 13 amino acids.

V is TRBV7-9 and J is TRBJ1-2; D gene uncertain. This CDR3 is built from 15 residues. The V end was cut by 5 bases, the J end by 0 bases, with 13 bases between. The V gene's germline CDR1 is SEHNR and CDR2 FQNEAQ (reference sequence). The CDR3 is CASSLEGTPNYGYTF. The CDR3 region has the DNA TGTGCCAGCAGCCTGGAGGGTACCCCTAACTATGGCTACACCTTC. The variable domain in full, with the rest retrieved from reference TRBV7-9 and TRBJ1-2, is DTGVSQNPRHKITKRGQNVTFRCDPISEHNRLYWYRQTLGQGPEFLTYFQNEAQLEKSRLLSDRFSAERPKGSFSTLEIQRTEQGDSAMYLCASSLEGTPNYGYTFGSGTRLTVV.

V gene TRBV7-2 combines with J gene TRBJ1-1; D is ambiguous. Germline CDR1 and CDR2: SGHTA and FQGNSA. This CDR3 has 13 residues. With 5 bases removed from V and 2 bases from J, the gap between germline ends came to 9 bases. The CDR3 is CASSPGSNTEAFF. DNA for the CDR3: TGTGCCAGCAGCCCCGGCAGCAACACTGAAGCTTTCTTT.

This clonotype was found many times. The CDR3 DNA follows: TGTGCCACCAATCATGAAGGCTGGCAGCCCCAGCATTTT. Translated, it gives CATNHEGWQPQHF. The rearrangement links TRBV10-3 to TRBJ1-5; no firm D call. CDR1 is ENHRY and CDR2 is SYGVKD in the germline V gene. The V gene lost 10 bases and the J gene lost 7 bases, with 17 bases spanning the gap. The CDR3 runs to 13 residues.

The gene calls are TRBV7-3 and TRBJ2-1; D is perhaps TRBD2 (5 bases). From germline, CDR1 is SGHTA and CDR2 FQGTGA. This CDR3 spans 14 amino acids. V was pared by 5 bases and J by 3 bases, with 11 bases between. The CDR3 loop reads CASSPGGNYNEQFF. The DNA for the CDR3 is TGTGCCAGCAGCCCAGGAGGTAACTACAATGAGCAGTTCTTC. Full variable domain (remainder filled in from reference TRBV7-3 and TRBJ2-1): GAGVSQTPSNKVTEKGKYVELRCDPISGHTALYWYRQSLGQGPEFLIYFQGTGAADDSGLPNDRFFAVRPEGSVSTLKIQRTERGDSAVYLCASSPGGNYNEQFFGPGTRLTVL.

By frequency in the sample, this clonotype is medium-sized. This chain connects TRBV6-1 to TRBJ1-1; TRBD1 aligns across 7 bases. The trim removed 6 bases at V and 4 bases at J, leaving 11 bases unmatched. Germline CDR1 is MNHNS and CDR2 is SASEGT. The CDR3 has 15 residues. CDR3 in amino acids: CASSTDRQGGTEAFF. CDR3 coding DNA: TGTGCCAGCAGCACTGACAGGCAGGGGGGCACTGAAGCTTTCTTT.

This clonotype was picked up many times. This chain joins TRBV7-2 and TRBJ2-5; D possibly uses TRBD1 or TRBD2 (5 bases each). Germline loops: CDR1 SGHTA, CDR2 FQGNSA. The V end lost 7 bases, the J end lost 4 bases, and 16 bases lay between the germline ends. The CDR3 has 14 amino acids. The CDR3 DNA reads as TGTGCCAGCAAGACAAGGGGACGGACAGAGACCCAGTACTTC. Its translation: CASKTRGRTETQYF. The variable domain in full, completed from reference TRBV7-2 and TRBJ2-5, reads GAGVSQSPSNKVTEKGKDVELRCDPISGHTALYWYRQSLGQGLEFLIYFQGNSAPDKSGLPSDRFSAERTGGSVSTLTIQRTQQEDSAVYLCASKTRGRTETQYFGPGTRLLVL.

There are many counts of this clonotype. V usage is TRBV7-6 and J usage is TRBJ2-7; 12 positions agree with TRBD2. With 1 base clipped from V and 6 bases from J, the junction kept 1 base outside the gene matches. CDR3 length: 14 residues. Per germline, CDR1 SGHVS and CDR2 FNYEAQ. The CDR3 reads CASSLGGLAGEQYF. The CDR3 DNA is TGTGCCAGCAGCTTAGGGGGACTAGCGGGCGAGCAGTACTTC.

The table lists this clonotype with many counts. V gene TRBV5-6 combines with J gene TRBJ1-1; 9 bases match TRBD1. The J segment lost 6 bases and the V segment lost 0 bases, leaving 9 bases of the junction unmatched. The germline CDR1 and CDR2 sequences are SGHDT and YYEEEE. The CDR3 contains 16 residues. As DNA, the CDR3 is TGTGCCAGCAGCTTGGGCACAGGGGGCGGTAGGTCTGAAGCTTTCTTT. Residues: CASSLGTGGGRSEAFF.

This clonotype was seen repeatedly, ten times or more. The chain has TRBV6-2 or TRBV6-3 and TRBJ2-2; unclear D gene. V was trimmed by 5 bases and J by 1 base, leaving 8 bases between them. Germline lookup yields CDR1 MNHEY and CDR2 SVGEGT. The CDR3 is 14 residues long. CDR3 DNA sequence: TGTGCCAGCAGTCCTGGTATGAACACCGGGGAGCTGTTTTTT. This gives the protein CASSPGMNTGELFF.

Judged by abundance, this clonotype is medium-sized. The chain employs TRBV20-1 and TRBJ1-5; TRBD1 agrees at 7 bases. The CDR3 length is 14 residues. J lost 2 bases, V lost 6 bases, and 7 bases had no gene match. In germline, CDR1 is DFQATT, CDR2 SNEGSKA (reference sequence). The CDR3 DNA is TGCAGTGCGCTCGACAGGGTAGGCAATCAGCCCCAGCATTTT. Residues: CSALDRVGNQPQHF.

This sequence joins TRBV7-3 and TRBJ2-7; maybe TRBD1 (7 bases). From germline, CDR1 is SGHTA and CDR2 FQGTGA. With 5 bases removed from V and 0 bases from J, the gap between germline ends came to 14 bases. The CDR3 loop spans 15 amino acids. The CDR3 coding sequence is TGTGCCAGCAGCCTGGGCGGGACAGCCTCCTACGAGCAGTACTTC. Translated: CASSLGGTASYEQYF.

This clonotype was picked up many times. Written as DNA, the CDR3 is TGTGCCAGCAGCGCCGGCCCCGACCACGGGGAGCTGTTTTTT. The encoded protein is CASSAGPDHGELFF. This chain links TRBV5-5 with TRBJ2-2; no firm D call. This CDR3 comprises 14 residues. The ends were cut back, 4 bases at V and 7 bases at J, with 14 bases in the middle. Germline V gene sequence: CDR1 SGHKS, CDR2 YYEKEE (reference sequence).

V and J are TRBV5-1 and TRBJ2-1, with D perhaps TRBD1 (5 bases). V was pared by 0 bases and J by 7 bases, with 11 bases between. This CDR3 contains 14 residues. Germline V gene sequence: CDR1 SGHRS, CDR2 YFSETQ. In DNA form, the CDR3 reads TGCGCCAGCAGCTTGGATGCCCCAGGGAATGAGCAGTTCTTC. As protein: CASSLDAPGNEQFF.

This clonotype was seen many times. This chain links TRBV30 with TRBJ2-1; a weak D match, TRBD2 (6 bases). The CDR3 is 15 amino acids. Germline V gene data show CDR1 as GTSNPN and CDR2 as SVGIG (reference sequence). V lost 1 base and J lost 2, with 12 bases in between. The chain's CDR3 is CAWSGEEPTYNEQFF. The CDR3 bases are TGTGCCTGGAGTGGGGAGGAGCCTACCTACAATGAGCAGTTCTTC.

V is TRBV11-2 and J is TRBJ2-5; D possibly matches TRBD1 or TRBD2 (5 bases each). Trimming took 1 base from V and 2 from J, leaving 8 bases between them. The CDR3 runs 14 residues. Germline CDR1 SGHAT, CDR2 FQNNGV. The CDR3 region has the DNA TGTGCCAGCAGCTTAGCGTGGGGGCAAGAGACCCAGTACTTC. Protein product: CASSLAWGQETQYF.

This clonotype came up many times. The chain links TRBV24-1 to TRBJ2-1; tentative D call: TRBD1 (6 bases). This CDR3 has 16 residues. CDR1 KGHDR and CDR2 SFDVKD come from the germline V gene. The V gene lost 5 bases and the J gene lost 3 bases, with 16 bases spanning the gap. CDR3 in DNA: TGTGCCACCAGTGTTAACAGGGCCCCTCACTACAATGAGCAGTTCTTC. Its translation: CATSVNRAPHYNEQFF.

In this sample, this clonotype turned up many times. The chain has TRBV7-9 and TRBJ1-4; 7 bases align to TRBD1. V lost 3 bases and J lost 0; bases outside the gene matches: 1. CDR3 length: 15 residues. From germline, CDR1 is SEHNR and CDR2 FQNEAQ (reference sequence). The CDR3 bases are TGTGCCAGCAGCTTCGACAGGGCAACTAATGAAAAACTGTTTTTT. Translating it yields CASSFDRATNEKLFF.